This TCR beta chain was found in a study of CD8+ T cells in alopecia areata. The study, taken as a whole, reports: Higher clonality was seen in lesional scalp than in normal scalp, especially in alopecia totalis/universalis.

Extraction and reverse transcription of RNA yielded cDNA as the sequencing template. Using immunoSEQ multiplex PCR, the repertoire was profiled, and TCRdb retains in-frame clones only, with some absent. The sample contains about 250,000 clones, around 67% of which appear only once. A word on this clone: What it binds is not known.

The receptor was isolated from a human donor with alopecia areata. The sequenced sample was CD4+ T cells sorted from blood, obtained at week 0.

CDR3 in amino acids: CASSHSPGTGGGNIQYF. CDR3 coding DNA: TGCGCCAGCAGCCATTCCCCCGGGACAGGGGGCGGAAACATTCAGTACTTC. The chain carries TRBV4-3 and TRBJ2-4; 12 bases are a match to TRBD1. This CDR3 contains 17 residues. V lost 3 bases and J lost 6; bases outside the gene matches: 9. Germline CDR1 reads LGHNA; CDR2 reads YSLEER.